This section outlines one T cell receptor (beta chain) sequence together with its context. Original methodology: For nucleated cells, counts were estimated from reference gene primer amplification. Profiled with immunoSEQ multiplex PCR; TCRdb holds only in-frame clones, not every one. V, J and clone size reflect that table, while D and trimming were determined from the DNA. This sample yields approximately 20,000 clones, of which 65% to 90% are seen a single time; about 48% belongs to the top ten. CDR1 and CDR2 (germline): SGHRS, YFSETQ. V was clipped by 1 base and J by 6 bases; unmatched bases: 7. This CDR3 has 16 amino acids. This specimen belongs to a study of blood T cell repertoires in COVID-19. At the level of the study: Researchers got acute and convalescent COVID-19 samples from the United States, Italy and Spain. In each case, the material was cDNA or gDNA derived from T cells, B-cell-depleted T cells, or PBMCs.

Sequenced material: peripheral blood. V usage is TRBV5-1 and J usage is TRBJ1-1; 12 nucleotides agree with TRBD1. The TCR sequence derives from a man in his 70s with acute or convalescent COVID-19. CDR3 amino acids: CASSLLGQGASPEAFF. The CDR3 region has the DNA TGCGCCAGCAGCTTGTTGGGACAGGGGGCATCTCCTGAAGCTTTCTTT.